A single T cell receptor beta chain is shown here with its context. Method: immunoSEQ multiplex PCR; TCRdb's copy keeps in-frame clones and lacks some. The sample includes about 80,000 clones, more than 65% seen only once; the top ten take more than 9%. This CDR3 comprises 17 residues. Per the germline V gene, CDR1 is GTSNPN and CDR2 is SVGIG (reference sequence). V lost 3 bases and J lost 4, with 21 bases in between. The data derive from a study of control samples from healthy donors and cancer patients. This clonotype was sampled from a man in his 60s with head and neck cancer. The rearrangement uses TRBV30 and TRBJ1-4; the D is unclear. Sequencing used PBMCs. The CDR3 is CAWSTTSGRPSNEKLFF. The CDR3 nucleotides read TGTGCCTGGAGCACAACTTCCGGACGGCCGAGTAATGAAAAACTGTTTTTT. The full variable domain, completed using reference TRBV30 and TRBJ1-4, is SQTIHQWPATLVQPVGSPLSLECTVEGTSNPNLYWYRQAAGRGLQLLFYSVGIGQISSEVPQNLSASRPQDRQFILSSKKLLLSDSGFYLCAWSTTSGRPSNEKLFFGSGTQLSVL.